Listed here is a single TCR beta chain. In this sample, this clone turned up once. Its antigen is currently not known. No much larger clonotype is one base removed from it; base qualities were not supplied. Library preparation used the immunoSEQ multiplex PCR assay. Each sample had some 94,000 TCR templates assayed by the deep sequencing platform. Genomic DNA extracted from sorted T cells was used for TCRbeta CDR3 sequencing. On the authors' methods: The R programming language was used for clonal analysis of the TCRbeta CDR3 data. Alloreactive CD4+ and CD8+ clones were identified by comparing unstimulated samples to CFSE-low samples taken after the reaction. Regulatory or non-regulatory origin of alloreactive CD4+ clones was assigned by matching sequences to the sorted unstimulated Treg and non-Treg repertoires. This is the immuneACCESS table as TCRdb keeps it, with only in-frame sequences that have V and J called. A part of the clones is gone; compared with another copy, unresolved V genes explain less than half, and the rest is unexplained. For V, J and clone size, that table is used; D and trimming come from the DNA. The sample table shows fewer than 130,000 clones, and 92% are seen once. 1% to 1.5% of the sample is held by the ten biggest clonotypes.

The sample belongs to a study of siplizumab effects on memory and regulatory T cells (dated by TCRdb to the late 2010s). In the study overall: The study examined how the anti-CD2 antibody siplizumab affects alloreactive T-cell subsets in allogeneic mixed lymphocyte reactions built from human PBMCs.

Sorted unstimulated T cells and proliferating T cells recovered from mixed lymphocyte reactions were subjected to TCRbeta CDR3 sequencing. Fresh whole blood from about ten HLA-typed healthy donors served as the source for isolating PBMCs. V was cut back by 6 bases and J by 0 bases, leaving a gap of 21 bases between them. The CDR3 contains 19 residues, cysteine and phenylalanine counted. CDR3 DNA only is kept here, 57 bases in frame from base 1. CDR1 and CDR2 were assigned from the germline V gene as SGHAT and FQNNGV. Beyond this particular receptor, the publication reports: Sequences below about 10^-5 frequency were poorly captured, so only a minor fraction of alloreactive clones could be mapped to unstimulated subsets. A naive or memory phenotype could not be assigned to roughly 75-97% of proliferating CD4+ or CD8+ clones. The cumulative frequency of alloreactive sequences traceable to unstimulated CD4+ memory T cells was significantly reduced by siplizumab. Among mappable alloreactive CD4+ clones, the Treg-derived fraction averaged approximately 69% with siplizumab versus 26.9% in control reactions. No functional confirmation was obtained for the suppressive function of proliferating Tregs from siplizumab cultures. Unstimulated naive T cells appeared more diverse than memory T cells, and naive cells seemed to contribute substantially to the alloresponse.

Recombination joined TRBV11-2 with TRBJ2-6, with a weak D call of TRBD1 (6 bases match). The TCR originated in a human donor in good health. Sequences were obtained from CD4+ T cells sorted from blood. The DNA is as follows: TGTGCCAGCAGTTACGCCTGGGGGCAGGGCACCTCTGGGGCCAACGTCCTGACTTTC. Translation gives CASSYAWGQGTSGANVLTF. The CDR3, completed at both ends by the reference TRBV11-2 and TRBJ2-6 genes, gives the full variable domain EAGVAQSPRYKIIEKRQSVAFWCNPISGHATLYWYQQILGQGPKLLIQFQNNGVVDDSQLPKDRFSAERLKGVDSTLKIQPAKLEDSAVYLCASSYAWGQGTSGANVLTFGAGSRLTVL.